The next 26 T cell receptor beta chains were all read from a single sample in a study of beta chain features in type 1 diabetes. Every bit of the isolated RNA underwent reverse transcription, so sequencing read expressed TCRB transcripts. TCRdb keeps only in-frame clones here, not all; method: immunoSEQ multiplex PCR. The data contain around 140,000 clones, under 11% of them seen just once; the ten biggest clones take up about 1.3%. Sequenced sample: naive CD4+ T cells from blood. The receptors originated from a man between 18 and 29 years old in good health.

This chain links TRBV5-1 with TRBJ2-3; D is perhaps TRBD2 (5 bases). This CDR3 has 15 residues. CDR1 and CDR2 from the germline V gene are SGHRS and YFSETQ. Trimming stripped 5 bases from V and 1 base from J, with 14 bases between. The CDR3 DNA is TGCGCCAGCAGGTCACGGGGATGGGGCACAGATACGCAGTATTTT. Its translation is CASRSRGWGTDTQYF.

This sequence joins TRBV5-6 and TRBJ2-5; the D gene is possibly TRBD1 (6 bases). Matching the DNA end better, TRBJ2-7 makes the J call doubtful. CDR1 is SGHDT, CDR2 YYEEEE, per germline. CDR3 length: 15 residues. CDR3 nucleotides: TGTGCCAGCAGCTTGCTCTACAGGGACAACTACGAGCAGTACTTC. The encoded protein is CASSLLYRDNYEQYF.

The genes are TRBV7-2 and TRBJ1-1; TRBD1 matches 9 bases. The germline V gene has CDR1 SGHTA and CDR2 FQGNSA. This CDR3 has 17 residues. V shed 5 bases and J 1 base; nucleotides not matched to a gene: 11. The CDR3 DNA reads TGTGCCAGCAGCCCTCCGGGACAGGGTGTTTGGAACACTGAAGCTTTCTTT. Translation gives CASSPPGQGVWNTEAFF.

V and J are TRBV15 and TRBJ2-7, with D perhaps matching TRBD1 (6 bases). V was clipped by 6 bases and J by 1 base, with 10 bases between them. Germline V gene lookup returns CDR1 LNHNV and CDR2 YYDKDF (reference sequence). The length of the CDR3 is 13 residues. For the CDR3, the DNA is TGTGCCACCAGTTTGGGGGCTTCCTACGAGCAGTACTTC. It is translated as CATSLGASYEQYF.

The table lists this clone with many counts. The V call is TRBV2, the J call TRBJ1-6; no clear D. The length of the CDR3 is 15 residues. The V and J ends lost 1 base and 2 bases respectively, with 6 bases between them. CDR1 and CDR2 from the germline V gene are SNHLY and FYNNEI. CDR3 in amino acids: CASSEEAAYNSPLHF. CDR3 coding DNA: TGTGCCAGCAGTGAAGAGGCGGCCTATAATTCACCCCTCCACTTT.

The rearrangement uses TRBV6-5 and TRBJ1-2; 8 bases fit TRBD1. V was clipped by 7 bases and J by 3 bases; unmatched bases: 10. The CDR3 is made up of 15 amino acids. CDR1 is MNHEY and CDR2 is SVGAGI in the germline V gene. The chain's CDR3 is CASTYGAGGDYGYTF. The CDR3 DNA follows: TGTGCCAGCACCTATGGGGCAGGGGGCGACTATGGCTACACCTTC.

This clone was counted once. V usage is TRBV10-3 and J usage is TRBJ1-4, with D uncertain. V shed 10 bases and J shed 6 bases, with 18 bases lying between them. CDR1 and CDR2 from the germline V gene are ENHRY and SYGVKD. This CDR3 contains 14 residues. In DNA, the CDR3 is TGTGCCACCCGCTCTGGGGAGGAAGATGAAAAACTGTTTTTT. Amino acids: CATRSGEEDEKLFF.

This clone was detected once. The CDR3, as DNA: TGTGCCAGCAGCGGAGGGAGCCTTAGCGGGGGGGCAGGAGAGACCCAGTACTTC. It is translated as CASSGGSLSGGAGETQYF. The chain couples TRBV9 to TRBJ2-5, with 11 nucleotides matching TRBD2. The CDR3 spans 18 residues. The ends lost 3 bases at V and 4 bases at J; junction bases unmatched: 14. Germline V gene sequence: CDR1 SGDLS, CDR2 YYNGEE.

This clone was seen more than once but under ten times. The chain links TRBV28 to TRBJ2-2, with D perhaps TRBD1 (6 bases). This CDR3 contains 14 residues. Trimming stripped 6 bases from V and 0 bases from J, with 8 bases between. Germline assignment: CDR1 MDHEN and CDR2 SYDVKM. CDR3 residues: CASRRTANTGELFF. DNA for the CDR3: TGTGCCAGCAGGCGGACAGCGAACACCGGGGAGCTGTTTTTT. The full variable domain, with the rest looked up from reference TRBV28 and TRBJ2-2, is DVKVTQSSRYLVKRTGEKVFLECVQDMDHENMFWYRQDPGLGLRLIYFSYDVKMKEKGDIPEGYSVSREKKERFSLILESASTNQTSMYLCASRRTANTGELFFGEGSRLTVL.

This clone has just a few counts. The gene calls are TRBV30 and TRBJ1-5; D not certain. The CDR3 spans 15 residues. Germline V gene lookup returns CDR1 GTSNPN and CDR2 SVGIG (reference sequence). Trimming removed 3 bases from V and 1 base from J, with 13 bases in between. CDR3 bases: TGTGCCTGGAGAACCGGGAAGCGAAGCAATCAGCCCCAGCATTTT. This sequence encodes CAWRTGKRSNQPQHF.

This clone has just a few counts. This rearrangement joins TRBV18 to TRBJ2-1; 9 bases map to TRBD2. This CDR3 is built from 15 residues. Trimming at V came to 2 bases and at J to 6 bases, leaving 5 bases not matched to a gene. Germline-derived CDR1 and CDR2 are KGHSH and LQKENI. In DNA form, the CDR3 reads TGTGCCAGCTCACCAAGTCTAGCGGGGATCAATGAGCAGTTCTTC. Translation gives CASSPSLAGINEQFF.

The J gene is TRBJ1-6, the V gene TRBV7-9; D perhaps matches TRBD1 (6 bases). The CDR3 totals 16 residues. Trimming shortened V by 7 bases and J by 7 bases, and 20 bases separated the two germline ends. The germline V gene encodes CDR1 SEHNR and CDR2 FQNEAQ (reference sequence). The chain's CDR3 is CASTQQGSNWNSPLHF. The CDR3 DNA sequence: TGTGCCAGCACCCAACAGGGCTCTAATTGGAATTCACCCCTCCACTTT.

A few counts support this clone. J is TRBJ2-5 and V is TRBV28; D call uncertain. The J call may be incorrect, as the DNA end agrees better with TRBJ2-7. Germline lookup yields CDR1 MDHEN and CDR2 SYDVKM. The CDR3 is 12 amino acids. The CDR3 coding sequence is TGTGCCAGCACCCCGACTTTCCACGAGCAGTACTTC. Its protein product is CASTPTFHEQYF.

This clone was observed a few times. This chain joins TRBV10-3 and TRBJ1-6, with D tentatively TRBD1 (5 bases). The germline V gene encodes CDR1 ENHRY and CDR2 SYGVKD. V was cut by 11 bases and J by 7 bases, with 15 bases left in between. The CDR3 is 13 residues long. This CDR3 is CAAGGRVNSPLHF. The CDR3 DNA sequence: TGTGCCGCCGGGGGACGGGTAAATTCACCCCTCCACTTT.

V and J are TRBV10-3 and TRBJ2-2; D unresolved. The CDR3 sequence is 13 residues long. Germline V gene data show CDR1 as ENHRY and CDR2 as SYGVKD. The V gene lost 4 bases and the J gene lost 9 bases, with 12 bases spanning the gap. CDR3 loop: CAISGIGPRELFF. CDR3 in DNA: TGTGCCATCAGTGGCATTGGGCCTCGGGAGCTGTTTTTT.

This chain joins TRBV11-3 and TRBJ2-3; 9 bases align to TRBD1. The junction had 0 bases not matched to a gene; V was cut back by 4 bases and J by 1 base. Germline CDR1 and CDR2: SGHNT and YENEEA. This CDR3 region has 14 residues. The CDR3: CASSWTGGTDTQYF. The CDR3 DNA reads TGTGCCAGCAGCTGGACAGGGGGCACAGATACGCAGTATTTT. Full variable domain (remainder filled in from reference TRBV11-3 and TRBJ2-3): EAGVVQSPRYKIIEKKQPVAFWCNPISGHNTLYWYLQNLGQGPELLIRYENEEAVDDSQLPKDRFSAERLKGVDSTLKIQPAELGDSAVYLCASSWTGGTDTQYFGPGTRLTVL.

The V call is TRBV29-1, the J call TRBJ2-1; TRBD2 aligns across 7 bases. Germline V gene data show CDR1 as SQVTM and CDR2 as ANQGSEA. Germline trimming cut 3 bases from V and 5 bases from J; bases unmatched to any gene: 4. This CDR3 region has 13 residues. The CDR3 DNA reads as TGCAGCGTTGAGAGCGGGGCTGACAATGAGCAGTTCTTC. Translated: CSVESGADNEQFF.

This clone was found many times. The gene calls are TRBV10-3 and TRBJ2-1, with D perhaps TRBD1 (6 bases). CDR1 and CDR2 (germline): ENHRY, SYGVKD. The V and J ends lost 6 bases and 8 bases respectively, with 11 bases between them. The CDR3 runs to 12 residues. In DNA, the CDR3 is TGTGCCATCAGCACAGGGCTCGATGAGCAGTTCTTC. This translates into CAISTGLDEQFF.

This clone has only a few counts. The chain links TRBV18 to TRBJ2-3; no firm D call. The germline gives CDR1 KGHSH, CDR2 LQKENI. V gave up 3 bases and J gave up 6 bases, with 16 bases separating them. The CDR3 totals 15 residues. CDR3 bases: TGTGCCAGCTCACCCCCGCTAATCTCTCTCGATACGCAGTATTTT. It encodes CASSPPLISLDTQYF.

This clone was observed at least ten times. This chain uses TRBV29-1 with TRBJ2-3; no clear D gene. The V and J ends lost 4 bases and 1 base respectively, with 9 bases between them. This CDR3 is 13 amino acids long. CDR1 is SQVTM and CDR2 is ANQGSEA in the germline V gene. CDR3: CSVATHGTDTQYF. As DNA, the CDR3 is TGCAGCGTTGCGACTCACGGCACAGATACGCAGTATTTT.

The sample holds many counts of this clone. The chain employs TRBV29-1 and TRBJ2-5; TRBD2 agrees at 7 bases. The germline gives CDR1 SQVTM, CDR2 ANQGSEA. After removal of 5 bases from V and 1 base from J, the junction contained 4 bases not matched to a gene. There are 13 residues in the CDR3. This CDR3 reads CSVRGVRQETQYF. CDR3 nucleotide sequence: TGCAGCGTTCGGGGGGTACGCCAAGAGACCCAGTACTTC.

DNA of the CDR3: TGTGCCAGCAGTGTGACAACTTCCTACGAGCAGTACTTC. Protein: CASSVTTSYEQYF. The chain is built from TRBV25-1 and TRBJ2-7, with D unresolved. Germline V CDR1 and CDR2: MGHDK, SYGVNS. The CDR3 is 13 residues long. Trimming pared 4 bases from V and 1 base from J, leaving 8 bases between.

Of note for this clone: Other DNA sequences in the sample encode the same CDR3. This sequence joins TRBV30 and TRBJ1-6; 9 nucleotides agree with TRBD1. Germline V CDR1 and CDR2: GTSNPN, SVGIG (reference sequence). V dropped 5 bases and J dropped 8; count of bases not matched to a gene: 7. The CDR3 sequence is 14 residues long. The CDR3 region is CAWSVQGAYSPLHF. CDR3 nucleotide sequence: TGTGCCTGGTCTGTACAGGGGGCTTATTCACCCCTCCACTTT.

The V call is TRBV2, the J call TRBJ2-3, with a weak D call TRBD1 (6 bases). With 1 base removed from V and 6 bases from J, the gap between germline ends came to 8 bases. The germline V gene has CDR1 SNHLY and CDR2 FYNNEI. The CDR3 is made up of 13 amino acids. Here the CDR3 reads CASSEGGHDTQYF. CDR3 in DNA: TGTGCCAGCAGTGAAGGGGGGCATGATACGCAGTATTTT.

The chain joins TRBV27 to TRBJ2-7, with 9 bases fitting TRBD2. Germline lookup yields CDR1 MNHEY and CDR2 SMNVEV (reference sequence). With V trimmed by 3 bases and J by 5 bases, 8 bases remained unmatched. This CDR3 is built from 15 residues. The DNA of the CDR3 is TGTGCCAGCAGTTTCCCAGGGACTAGCTTGCACGAGCAGTACTTC. This gives the protein CASSFPGTSLHEQYF.

In this sample, this clone turned up a few times. The chain links TRBV7-2 to TRBJ2-7, with D tentatively TRBD2 (6 bases). The CDR3 is 15 residues long. Germline lookup yields CDR1 SGHTA and CDR2 FQGNSA. Trimming cost V 1 base and J 3 bases, with 13 bases left between them. CDR3 amino acids: CASSLGVAALYEQYF. In DNA, the CDR3 is TGTGCCAGCAGCTTAGGGGTAGCGGCACTCTACGAGCAGTACTTC.